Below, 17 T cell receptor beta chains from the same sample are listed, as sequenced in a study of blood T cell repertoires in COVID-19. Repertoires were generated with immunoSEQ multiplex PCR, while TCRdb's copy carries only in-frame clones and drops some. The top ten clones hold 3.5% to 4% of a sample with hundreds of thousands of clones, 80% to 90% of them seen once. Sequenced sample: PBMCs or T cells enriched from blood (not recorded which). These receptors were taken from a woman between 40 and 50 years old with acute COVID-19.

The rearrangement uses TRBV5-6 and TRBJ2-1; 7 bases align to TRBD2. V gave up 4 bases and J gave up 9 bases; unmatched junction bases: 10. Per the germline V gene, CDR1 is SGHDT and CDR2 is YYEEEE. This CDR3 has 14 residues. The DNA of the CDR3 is TGTGCCAGCAGCCTGGGAGCGGGGTTACTTGAGCAGTTCTTC. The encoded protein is CASSLGAGLLEQFF.

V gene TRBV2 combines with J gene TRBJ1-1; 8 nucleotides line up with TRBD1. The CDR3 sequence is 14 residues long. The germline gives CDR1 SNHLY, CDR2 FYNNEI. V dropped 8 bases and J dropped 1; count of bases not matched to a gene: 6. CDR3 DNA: TGTGCCAGCCGGGGACAGGCCCGGAACACTGAAGCTTTCTTT. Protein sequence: CASRGQARNTEAFF.

The CDR3 DNA is TGTGCCAGCAGTCCCTCGGGGACAGGGACCCACGAGCAGTACTTC. Residues: CASSPSGTGTHEQYF. The chain joins TRBV28 to TRBJ2-7; 9 bases match TRBD1. With 5 bases clipped from V and 5 bases from J, the junction kept 10 bases outside the gene matches. This CDR3 spans 15 amino acids. In germline, CDR1 is MDHEN, CDR2 SYDVKM.

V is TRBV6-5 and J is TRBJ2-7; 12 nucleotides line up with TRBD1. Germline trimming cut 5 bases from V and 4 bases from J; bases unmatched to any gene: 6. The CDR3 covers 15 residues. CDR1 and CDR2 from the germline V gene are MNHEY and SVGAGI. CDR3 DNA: TGTGCCAGCAGTAGACCGGGACAGGGGGCGTACGAGCAGTACTTC. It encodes CASSRPGQGAYEQYF.

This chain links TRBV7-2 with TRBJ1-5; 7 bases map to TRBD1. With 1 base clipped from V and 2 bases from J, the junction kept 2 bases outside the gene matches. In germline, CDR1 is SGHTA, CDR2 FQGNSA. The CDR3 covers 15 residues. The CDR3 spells CASSLVGQGNQPQHF. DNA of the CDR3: TGTGCCAGCAGCTTAGTTGGACAGGGCAATCAGCCCCAGCATTTT.

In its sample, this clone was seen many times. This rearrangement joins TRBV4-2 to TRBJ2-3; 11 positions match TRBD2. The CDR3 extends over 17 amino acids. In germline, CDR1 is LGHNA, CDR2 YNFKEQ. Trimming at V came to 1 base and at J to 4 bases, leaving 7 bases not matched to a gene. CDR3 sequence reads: CASSQASGRLGSDTQYF. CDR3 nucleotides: TGTGCCAGCAGCCAAGCTAGCGGGAGGCTAGGTTCAGATACGCAGTATTTT.

CDR3 sequence reads: CASSPPPGQGAGDEQYF. As DNA, the CDR3 is TGTGCCAGCAGCCCACCTCCGGGACAGGGTGCCGGGGACGAGCAGTACTTC. The chain recombines TRBV5-5 with TRBJ2-7, with TRBD1 identical over 9 bases. V gave up 4 bases and J gave up 5 bases; unmatched junction bases: 16. This CDR3 is 17 amino acids long. Looked up from germline, CDR1 is SGHKS and CDR2 is YYEKEE (reference sequence).

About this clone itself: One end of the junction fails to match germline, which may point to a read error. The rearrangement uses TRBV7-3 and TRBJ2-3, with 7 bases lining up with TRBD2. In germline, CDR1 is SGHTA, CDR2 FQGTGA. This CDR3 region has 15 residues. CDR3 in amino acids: CASSLTSASYDTQYF. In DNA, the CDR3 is TGTGCCAGCAGCCTAACTAGCGCCTCGTATGATACGCAGTATTTT.

CDR3 nucleotide sequence: TGTGCCAGCAAGACAGAGCACTATGGCTACACCTTC. This sequence encodes CASKTEHYGYTF. The V gene is TRBV28, the J gene TRBJ1-2, with D possibly being TRBD1 (5 bases). V was clipped by 7 bases and J by 3 bases, with 9 bases between them. The CDR3 runs to 12 residues. CDR1 is MDHEN and CDR2 is SYDVKM in the germline V gene.

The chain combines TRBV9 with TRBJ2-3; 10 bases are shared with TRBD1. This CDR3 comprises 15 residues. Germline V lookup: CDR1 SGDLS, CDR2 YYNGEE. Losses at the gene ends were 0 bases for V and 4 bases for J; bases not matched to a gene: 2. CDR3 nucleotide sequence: TGTGCCAGCAGCGTAGTGGGACAGGGGCCAGATACGCAGTATTTT. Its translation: CASSVVGQGPDTQYF.

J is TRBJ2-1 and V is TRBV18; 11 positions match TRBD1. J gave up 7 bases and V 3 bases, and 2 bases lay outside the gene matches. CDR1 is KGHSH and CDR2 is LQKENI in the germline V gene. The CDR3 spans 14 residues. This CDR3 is CASSPRDRGNEQFF. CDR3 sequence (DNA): TGTGCCAGCTCACCCAGGGACAGGGGGAATGAGCAGTTCTTC. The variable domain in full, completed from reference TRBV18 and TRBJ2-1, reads NAGVMQNPRHLVRRRGQEARLRCSPMKGHSHVYWYRQLPEEGLKFMVYLQKENIIDESGMPKERFSAEFPKEGPSILRIQQVVRGDSAAYFCASSPRDRGNEQFFGPGTRLTVL.

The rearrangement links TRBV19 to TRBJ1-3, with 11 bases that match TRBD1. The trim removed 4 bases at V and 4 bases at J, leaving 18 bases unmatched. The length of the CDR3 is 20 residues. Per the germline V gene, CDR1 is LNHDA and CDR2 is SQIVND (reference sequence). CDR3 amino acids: CASSTHSGQGALLSGNTIYF. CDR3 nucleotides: TGTGCCAGTAGTACCCATTCTGGACAGGGGGCGCTGCTTTCCGGAAACACCATATATTTT.

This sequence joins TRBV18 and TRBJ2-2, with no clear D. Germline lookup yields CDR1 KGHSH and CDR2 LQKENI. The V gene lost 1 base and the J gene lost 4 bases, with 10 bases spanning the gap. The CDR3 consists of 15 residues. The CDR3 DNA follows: TGTGCCAGCTCACCACTATCAGGTAGCACCGGGGAGCTGTTTTTT. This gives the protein CASSPLSGSTGELFF.

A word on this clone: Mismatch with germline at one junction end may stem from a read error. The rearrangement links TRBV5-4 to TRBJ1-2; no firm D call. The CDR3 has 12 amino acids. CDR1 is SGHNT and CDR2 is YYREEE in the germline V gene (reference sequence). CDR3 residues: CASSFTGRASSF. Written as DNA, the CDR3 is TGTGCCAGCAGCTTCACGGGGAGGGCCTCTTCCTTC.

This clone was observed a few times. CDR3 sequence (DNA): TGTGCCAGCTCTCCGACGGGACATAGCAATCAGCCCCAGCATTTT. Its translation is CASSPTGHSNQPQHF. J is TRBJ1-5 and V is TRBV18, with D perhaps matching TRBD1 (6 bases). Germline values: CDR1 KGHSH, CDR2 LQKENI. Trimming left V 6 bases short and J 0 bases short, with 12 bases between. The CDR3 sequence is 15 residues long.

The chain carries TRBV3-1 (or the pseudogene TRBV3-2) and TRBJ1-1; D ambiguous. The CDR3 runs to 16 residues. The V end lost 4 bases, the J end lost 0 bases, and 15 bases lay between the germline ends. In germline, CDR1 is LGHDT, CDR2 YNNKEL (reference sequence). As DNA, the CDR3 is TGTGCCAGCAGCCCCCCTACAGTTAACATGAACACTGAAGCTTTCTTT. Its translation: CASSPPTVNMNTEAFF.

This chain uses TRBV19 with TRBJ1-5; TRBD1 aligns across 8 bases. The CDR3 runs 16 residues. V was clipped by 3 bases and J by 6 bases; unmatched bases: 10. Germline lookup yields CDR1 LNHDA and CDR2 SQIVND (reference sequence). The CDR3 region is CASSILTGTGTQPQHF. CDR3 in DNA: TGTGCCAGTAGTATTTTAACCGGGACAGGCACTCAGCCCCAGCATTTT. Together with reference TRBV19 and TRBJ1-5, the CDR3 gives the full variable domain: DGGITQSPKYLFRKEGQNVTLSCEQNLNHDAMYWYRQDPGQGLRLIYYSQIVNDFQKGDIAEGYSVSREKKESFPLTVTSAQKNPTAFYLCASSILTGTGTQPQHFGDGTRLSIL.